These T cell receptor beta chains were read from a single sample in a study of blood T cell repertoires in COVID-19. Using immunoSEQ multiplex PCR, the repertoire was profiled, and TCRdb retains in-frame clones only, with some absent. The table includes 200,000 to 250,000 clones, around 90% detected once. Material: PBMCs or T cells enriched from blood (not recorded which). The receptor source for this set is a man between 18 and 29 years old with acute COVID-19. The CDR3 runs from the conserved cysteine through the conserved F or W.

>11|TRBJ1-4|TRBV6-5
CASRQGEKLFF
>19|TRBJ2-7|TRBV21-1
CASSTKFAERQGTPYEQYF
>16|TRBJ2-7|TRBV6-6
CASSYSGTSGPYEQYF
>16|TRBJ2-5|TRBV15
CATSTRQEMGWKTQYF
>13|TRBJ1-2|TRBV28
CASSSDRAYGYTF
>13|TRBJ2-7|TRBV5-1
CASSEFSGYEQYF
>16|TRBJ2-3|TRBV5-6
CASTPFGGMSADTQYF
>14|TRBJ2-7|TRBV6-5
CASRTTSYAYEQYF
>15|TRBJ1-1|TRBV4-3
CASSQIQGVETEAFF
>19|TRBJ1-1|TRBV7-2
CASSLAGREDWVLNTEAFF
>14|TRBJ2-7|TRBV29-1
CSAEGDSSPYEQYF